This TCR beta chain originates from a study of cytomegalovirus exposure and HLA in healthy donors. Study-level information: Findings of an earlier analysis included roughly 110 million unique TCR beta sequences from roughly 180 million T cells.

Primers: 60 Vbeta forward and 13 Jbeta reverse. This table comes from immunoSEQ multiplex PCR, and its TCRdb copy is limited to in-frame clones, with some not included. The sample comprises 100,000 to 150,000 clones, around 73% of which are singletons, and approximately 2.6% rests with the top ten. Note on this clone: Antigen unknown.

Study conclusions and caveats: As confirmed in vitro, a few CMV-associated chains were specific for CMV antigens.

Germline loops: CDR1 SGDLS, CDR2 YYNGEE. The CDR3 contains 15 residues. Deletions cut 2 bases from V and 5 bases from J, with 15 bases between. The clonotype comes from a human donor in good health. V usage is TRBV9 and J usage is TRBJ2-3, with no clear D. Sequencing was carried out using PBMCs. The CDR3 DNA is TGTGCCAGCAGCGTTTCGGTCAGAACGGGAGATACGCAGTATTTT. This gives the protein CASSVSVRTGDTQYF. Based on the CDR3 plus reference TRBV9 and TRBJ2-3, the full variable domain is DSGVTQTPKHLITATGQRVTLRCSPRSGDLSVYWYQQSLDQGLQFLIQYYNGEERAKGNILERFSAQQFPDLHSELNLSSLELGDSALYFCASSVSVRTGDTQYFGPGTRLTVL.